The source of this T cell receptor (beta chain) is a study of CXCR3-negative and CXCR3-positive naive CD8 T cells (dated by TCRdb to about 2019). Describing the broader study: In total, about 150 million TRB reads were obtained, corresponding to roughly 1.5 +/- 0.3 million reads per library. The diversity and physicochemical repertoire analyses included ten to eleven donors pooled from two independent experiments. Naive subsets from about 5 donors and memory cells from 3 donors were included in the TRBV-TRBJ cluster analysis.

Each CD8+ T cell subset was flow-sorted in triplicate, and some 300,000 cells per subset were placed directly into RLT lysis buffer. Peripheral blood mononuclear cells were isolated from buffy coats by standard density gradient centrifugation. Total RNA was extracted from sorted cells with an RNeasy Mini Kit. The CDR3 has 12 amino acids, counting the end cysteine and phenylalanine. The coding DNA is unavailable. For CDR1 and CDR2, the germline V gene (reference sequence) lists DFQATT and SNEGSKA. What the work shows at the level of the full study, not this receptor alone: Freshly isolated PBMCs were used for most assays because CXCR3 expression partially decreased after cryopreservation. Within the same donor, TRBV-TRBJ usage looked similar between naive CXCR3-negative and CXCR3-positive cells, but memory cells had distinct patterns. Because surface CD5, which has been linked to self-reactivity in mice, was comparable between naive subsets, TCR interaction strength was also inferred from TRB CDR3 physicochemical properties. Comparably high repertoire diversity was found in both naive subsets, whereas much lower repertoire diversity was found in memory CD8+ T cells.

Comments on this clonotype: Its antigen target is currently unknown.

Reads for this sample came from a NextSeq 550. The Human TCR Profiling Kit (MiLaboratory) was used to make UMI-labeled 5' RACE TRB cDNA libraries. cDNA synthesis used the entire amount of extracted RNA, and PCR amplification then used the entire amount of cDNA produced. The libraries were made side by side, with each library going through the same number of PCR cycles. For the original study's pipeline: With a requirement of at least two reads per UMI, MIGEC and MiXCR extracted about 50,000 +/- 10,000 unique UMI-labeled TRB cDNA molecules per library. Each library averaged about 40,000 +/- 10,000 functional in-frame TRB CDR3 nucleotide clonotypes without stop codons. After each sample was downsampled to 5000 UMI-labeled TRB molecules, VDJtools was used to calculate diversity metrics such as normalized Shannon-Wiener and Chao1. Clonotype-size-weighted physicochemical properties of the central five CDR3 residues (interaction energy, strength, volume and Kidera factor 4) were computed in VDJtools. Each CDR3 protein sequence appears as one entry after TCRdb reprocessed the reads, and no DNA is included. These V and J calls originate from TCRdb's pipeline instead of the authors' own analysis. Per the sample table, the count is over 35,000 distinct CDR3 sequences. Of the sample, roughly 14% falls within the top ten clones.

The chain is assembled from TRBV20-1 and TRBJ2-1. This TCR was sampled from a human donor in good health. Some clones in this sample may be carry-over from other donors' samples. The sample taken for sequencing was memory CD8+ T cells from blood. The cell subset or site label on this specimen signifies: conventional CD8+ memory T cells (TMEM), sorted as controls. The CDR3 region has the sequence CSARTPYNEQFF.